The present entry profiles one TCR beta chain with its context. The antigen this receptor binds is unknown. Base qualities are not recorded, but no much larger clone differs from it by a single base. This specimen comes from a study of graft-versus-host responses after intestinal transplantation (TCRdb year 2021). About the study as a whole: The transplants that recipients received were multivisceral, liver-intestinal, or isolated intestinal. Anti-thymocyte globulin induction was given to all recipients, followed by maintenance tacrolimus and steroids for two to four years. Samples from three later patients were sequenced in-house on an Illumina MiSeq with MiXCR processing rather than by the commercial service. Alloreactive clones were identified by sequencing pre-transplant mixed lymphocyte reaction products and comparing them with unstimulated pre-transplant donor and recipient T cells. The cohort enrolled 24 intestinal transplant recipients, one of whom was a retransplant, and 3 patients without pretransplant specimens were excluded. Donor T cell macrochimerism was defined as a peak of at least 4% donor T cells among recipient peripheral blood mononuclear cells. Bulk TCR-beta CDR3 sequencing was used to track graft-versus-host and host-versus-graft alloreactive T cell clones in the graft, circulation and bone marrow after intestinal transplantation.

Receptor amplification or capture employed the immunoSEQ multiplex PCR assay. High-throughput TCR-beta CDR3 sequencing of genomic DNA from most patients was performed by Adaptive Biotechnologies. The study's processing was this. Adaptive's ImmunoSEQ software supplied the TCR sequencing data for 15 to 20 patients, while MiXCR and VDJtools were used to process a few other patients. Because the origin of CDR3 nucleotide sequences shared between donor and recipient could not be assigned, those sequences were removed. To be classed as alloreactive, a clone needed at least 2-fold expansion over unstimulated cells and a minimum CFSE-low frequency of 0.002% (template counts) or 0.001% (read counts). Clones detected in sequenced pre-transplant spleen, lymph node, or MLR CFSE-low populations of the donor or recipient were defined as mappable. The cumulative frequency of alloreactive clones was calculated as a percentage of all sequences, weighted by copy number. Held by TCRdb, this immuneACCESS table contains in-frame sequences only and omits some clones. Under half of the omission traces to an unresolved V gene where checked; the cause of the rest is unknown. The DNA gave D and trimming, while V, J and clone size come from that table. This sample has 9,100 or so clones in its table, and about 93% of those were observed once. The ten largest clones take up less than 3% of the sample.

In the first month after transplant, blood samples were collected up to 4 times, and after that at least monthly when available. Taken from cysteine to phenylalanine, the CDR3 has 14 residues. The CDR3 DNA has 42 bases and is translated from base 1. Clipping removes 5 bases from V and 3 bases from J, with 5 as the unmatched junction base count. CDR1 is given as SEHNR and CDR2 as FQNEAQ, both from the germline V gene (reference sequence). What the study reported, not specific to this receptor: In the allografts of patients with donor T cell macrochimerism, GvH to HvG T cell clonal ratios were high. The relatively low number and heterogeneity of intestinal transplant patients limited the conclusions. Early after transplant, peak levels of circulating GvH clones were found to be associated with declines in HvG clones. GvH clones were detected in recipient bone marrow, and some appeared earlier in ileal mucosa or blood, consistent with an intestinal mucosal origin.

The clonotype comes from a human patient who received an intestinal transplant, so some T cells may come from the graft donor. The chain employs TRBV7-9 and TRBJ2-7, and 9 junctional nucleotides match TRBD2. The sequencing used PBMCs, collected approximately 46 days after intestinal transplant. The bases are TGTGCCAGCAGCAGGGGACTAGCTGGCTACGAGCAGTACTTC. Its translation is CASSRGLAGYEQYF.